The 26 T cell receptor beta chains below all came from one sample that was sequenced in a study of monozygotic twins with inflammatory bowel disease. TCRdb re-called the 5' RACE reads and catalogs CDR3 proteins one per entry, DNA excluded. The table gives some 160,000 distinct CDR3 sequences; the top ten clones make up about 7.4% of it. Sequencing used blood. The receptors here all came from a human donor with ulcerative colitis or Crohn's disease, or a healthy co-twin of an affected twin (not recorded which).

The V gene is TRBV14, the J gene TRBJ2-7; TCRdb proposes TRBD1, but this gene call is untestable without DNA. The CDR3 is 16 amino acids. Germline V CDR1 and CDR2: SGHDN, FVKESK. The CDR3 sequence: CASSQLSAGEIYEQYF.

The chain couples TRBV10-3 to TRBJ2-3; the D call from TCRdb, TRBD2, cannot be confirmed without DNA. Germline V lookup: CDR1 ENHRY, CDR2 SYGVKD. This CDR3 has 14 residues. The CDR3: CAITASGGTSTQYF.

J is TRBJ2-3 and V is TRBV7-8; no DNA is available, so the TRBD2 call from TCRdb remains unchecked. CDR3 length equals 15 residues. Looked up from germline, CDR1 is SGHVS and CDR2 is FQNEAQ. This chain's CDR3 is CASSQLGGDTDTQYF.

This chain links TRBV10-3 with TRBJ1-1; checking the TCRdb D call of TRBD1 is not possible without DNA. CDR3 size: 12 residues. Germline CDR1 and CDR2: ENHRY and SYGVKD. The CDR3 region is CAISESEGHAFF.

CDR3: CSARVELYGYTF. V usage is TRBV20-1 and J usage is TRBJ1-2. Germline lookup yields CDR1 DFQATT and CDR2 SNEGSKA (reference sequence). The CDR3 sequence is 12 residues long.

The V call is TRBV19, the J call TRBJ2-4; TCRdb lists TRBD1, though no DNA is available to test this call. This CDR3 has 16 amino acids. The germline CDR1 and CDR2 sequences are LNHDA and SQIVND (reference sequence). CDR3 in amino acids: CGSSRPPGQGMGIQYF.

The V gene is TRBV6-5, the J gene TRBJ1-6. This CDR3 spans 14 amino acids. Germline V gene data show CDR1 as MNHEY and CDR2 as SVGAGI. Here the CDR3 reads CASSYTGNNSPLHF.

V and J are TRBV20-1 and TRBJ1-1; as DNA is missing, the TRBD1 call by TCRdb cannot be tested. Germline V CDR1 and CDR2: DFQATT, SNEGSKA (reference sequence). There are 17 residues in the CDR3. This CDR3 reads CSARALLRGQAGTEAFF.

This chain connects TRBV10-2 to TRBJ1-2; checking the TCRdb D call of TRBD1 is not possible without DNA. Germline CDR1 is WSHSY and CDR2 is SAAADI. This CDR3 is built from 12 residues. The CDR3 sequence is CASSDRGYGYTF.

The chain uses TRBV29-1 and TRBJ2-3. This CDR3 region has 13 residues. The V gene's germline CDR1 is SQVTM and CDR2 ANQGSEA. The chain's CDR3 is CSVEAQYTDTQYF.

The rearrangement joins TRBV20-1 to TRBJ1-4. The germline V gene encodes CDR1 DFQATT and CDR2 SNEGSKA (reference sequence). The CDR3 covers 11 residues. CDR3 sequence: CSARVGEKLFF.

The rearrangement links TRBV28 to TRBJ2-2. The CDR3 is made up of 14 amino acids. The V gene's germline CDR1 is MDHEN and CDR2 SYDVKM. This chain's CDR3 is CASSLWGNTGELFF.

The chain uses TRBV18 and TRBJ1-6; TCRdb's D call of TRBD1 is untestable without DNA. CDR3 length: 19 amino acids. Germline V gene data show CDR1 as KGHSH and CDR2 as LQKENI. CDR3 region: CASSPSLMKLTGANSPLHF.

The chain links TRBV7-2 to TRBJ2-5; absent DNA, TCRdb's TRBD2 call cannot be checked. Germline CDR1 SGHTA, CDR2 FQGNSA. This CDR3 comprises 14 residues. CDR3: CASSPGTYQETQYF.

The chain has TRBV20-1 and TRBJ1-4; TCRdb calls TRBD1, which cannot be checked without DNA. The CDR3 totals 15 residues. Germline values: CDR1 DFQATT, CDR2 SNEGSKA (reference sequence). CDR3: CSAREWSGANEKLFF.

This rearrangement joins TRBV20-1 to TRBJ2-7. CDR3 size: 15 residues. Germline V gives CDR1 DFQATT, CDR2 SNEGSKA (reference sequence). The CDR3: CSARGRTGSSYEQYF.

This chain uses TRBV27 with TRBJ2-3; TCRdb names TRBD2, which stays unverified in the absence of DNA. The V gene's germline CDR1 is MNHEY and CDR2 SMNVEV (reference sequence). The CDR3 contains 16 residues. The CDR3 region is CASSLLAGGNTDTQYF.

The CDR3: CASSFWDRDYEQFF. J is TRBJ2-1 and V is TRBV7-9; lacking DNA, the TRBD1 call made by TCRdb goes unchecked. Germline-derived CDR1 and CDR2 are SEHNR and FQNEAQ (reference sequence). This CDR3 has 14 residues.

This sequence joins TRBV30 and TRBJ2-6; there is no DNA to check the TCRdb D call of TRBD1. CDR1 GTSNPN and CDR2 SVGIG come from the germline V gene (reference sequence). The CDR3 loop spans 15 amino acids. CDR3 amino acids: CAWSGGKSGANVLTF. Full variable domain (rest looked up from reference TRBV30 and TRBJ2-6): SQTIHQWPATLVQPVGSPLSLECTVEGTSNPNLYWYRQAAGRGLQLLFYSVGIGQISSEVPQNLSASRPQDRQFILSSKKLLLSDSGFYLCAWSGGKSGANVLTFGAGSRLTVL.

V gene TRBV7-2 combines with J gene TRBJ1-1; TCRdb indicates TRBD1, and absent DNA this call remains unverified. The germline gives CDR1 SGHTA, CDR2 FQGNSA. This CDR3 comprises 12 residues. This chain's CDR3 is CASSTRVAEAFF.

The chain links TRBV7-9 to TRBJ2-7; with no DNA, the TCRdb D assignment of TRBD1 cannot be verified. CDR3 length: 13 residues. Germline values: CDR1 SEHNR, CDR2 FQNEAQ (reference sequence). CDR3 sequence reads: CASSSRGTYEQYF. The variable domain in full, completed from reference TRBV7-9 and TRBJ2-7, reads DTGVSQNPRHKITKRGQNVTFRCDPISEHNRLYWYRQTLGQGPEFLTYFQNEAQLEKSRLLSDRFSAERPKGSFSTLEIQRTEQGDSAMYLCASSSRGTYEQYFGPGTRLTVT.

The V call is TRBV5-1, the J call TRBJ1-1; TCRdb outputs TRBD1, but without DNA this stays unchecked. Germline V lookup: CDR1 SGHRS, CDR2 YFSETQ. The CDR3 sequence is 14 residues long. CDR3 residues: CASSLEVGGTEAFF.

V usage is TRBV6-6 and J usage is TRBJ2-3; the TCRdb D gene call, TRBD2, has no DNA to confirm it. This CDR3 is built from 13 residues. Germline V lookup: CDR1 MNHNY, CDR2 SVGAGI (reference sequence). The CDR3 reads CASSYDYPDTQYF.

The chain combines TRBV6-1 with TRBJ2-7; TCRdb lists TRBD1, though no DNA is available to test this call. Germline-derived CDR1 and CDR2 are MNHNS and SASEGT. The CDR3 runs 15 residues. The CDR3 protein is CASSLDRFGSYEQYF.

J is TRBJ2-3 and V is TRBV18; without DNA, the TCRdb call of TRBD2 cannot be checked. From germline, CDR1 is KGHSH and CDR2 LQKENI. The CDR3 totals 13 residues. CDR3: CASSPPSSDTQYF.

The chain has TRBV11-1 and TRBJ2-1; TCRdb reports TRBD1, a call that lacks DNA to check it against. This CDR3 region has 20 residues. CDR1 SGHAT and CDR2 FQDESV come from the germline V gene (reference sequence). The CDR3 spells CASSNLGAQGTVSVYNEQFF.